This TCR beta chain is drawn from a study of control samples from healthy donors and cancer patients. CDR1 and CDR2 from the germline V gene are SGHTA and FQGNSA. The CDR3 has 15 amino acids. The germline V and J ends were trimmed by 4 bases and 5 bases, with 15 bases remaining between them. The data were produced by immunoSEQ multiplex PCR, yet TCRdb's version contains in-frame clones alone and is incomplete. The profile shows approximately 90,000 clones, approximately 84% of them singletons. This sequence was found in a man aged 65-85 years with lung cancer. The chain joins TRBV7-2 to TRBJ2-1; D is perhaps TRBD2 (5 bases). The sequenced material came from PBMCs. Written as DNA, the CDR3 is TGTGCCAGCAGCTCGTCCCGGGGAAGGAACAATGAGCAGTTCTTC. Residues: CASSSSRGRNNEQFF.